This passage covers 7 T cell receptor beta chains from one sample sequenced in a study of T cells in Graves' hyperthyroidism and ophthalmopathy. Amplified TCR beta CDR3 regions came from RNA transcripts. The HTBI primer set drove a first-round RT-PCR of the TCR CDR3. TCRdb passed the multiplex PCR reads through MiXCR, listing each CDR3 protein once. The sample lists around 600,000 distinct CDR3 sequences, roughly 15% occurring once. Sequenced input: blood. The source is a woman between 45 and 65 years old with Graves' ophthalmopathy.

Turning to this clonotype: Given a much more abundant clone one base away, this may be a read error. This chain uses TRBV30 with TRBJ1-2; TRBD1 might be the D (5 bases). Trimming pared 0 bases from V and 4 bases from J, leaving 24 bases between. The CDR3 spans 18 residues. Looked up from germline, CDR1 is GTSNPN and CDR2 is SVGIG (reference sequence). CDR3 amino acids: CAWSVFTIRDEGLYGYTF. CDR3 nucleotides: TGTGCCTGGAGTGTATTCACAATCCGGGACGAGGGCCTCTATGGCTACACCTTC.

This clonotype was seen many times. The chain combines TRBV12-3 or TRBV12-4 with TRBJ2-1; 9 bases are shared with TRBD2. V dropped 3 bases and J dropped 4; count of bases not matched to a gene: 4. CDR3 length: 15 residues. This CDR3 reads CASSFRGRGYNEQFF. CDR3 coding DNA: TGTGCCAGCAGTTTTCGCGGGAGGGGTTACAATGAGCAGTTCTTC.

This clonotype was recorded at least ten times. V gene TRBV11-2 combines with J gene TRBJ2-2; D is unresolved. Germline CDR1 SGHAT, CDR2 FQNNGV. Trimming removed 2 bases at V and 0 bases at J, with 7 bases between. The CDR3 has 15 residues. In DNA form, the CDR3 reads TGTGCCAGCAGCTTATTTGCGGCGAACACCGGGGAGCTGTTTTTT. It encodes CASSLFAANTGELFF.

This clonotype was observed many times. This chain uses TRBV20-1 with TRBJ1-6; D is possibly TRBD1 (6 bases). Trimming took off 1 base at V and 7 bases at J, with 17 bases between the two ends. In germline, CDR1 is DFQATT, CDR2 SNEGSKA (reference sequence). The CDR3 is 16 amino acids. The DNA of the CDR3 is TGCAGTGCTAGAGGAACTGGGGGGCTCAGGAATTCACCCCTCCACTTT. Translating it yields CSARGTGGLRNSPLHF.

This clonotype came up many times. The DNA for the CDR3 is TGTGCCAGCAGCCCACGGCAGGGGGTCAGTGAGCAGTTCTTC. Its translation is CASSPRQGVSEQFF. The V gene is TRBV11-3, the J gene TRBJ2-1; 7 bases are shared with TRBD1. Losses at the gene ends were 5 bases for V and 9 bases for J; bases not matched to a gene: 10. The CDR3 extends over 14 amino acids. The germline V gene has CDR1 SGHNT and CDR2 YENEEA.

The chain links TRBV20-1 to TRBJ2-7, with 9 positions matching TRBD2. This CDR3 comprises 14 residues. Germline V gene lookup returns CDR1 DFQATT and CDR2 SNEGSKA (reference sequence). The V and J ends lost 2 bases and 3 bases, in that order; junction bases with no gene match: 5. The CDR3 DNA sequence: TGCAGTGCTAGACGGGGGACTAGCAACTACGAGCAGTACTTC. Translation: CSARRGTSNYEQYF.

This clonotype has ten or more counts. This chain links TRBV20-1 with TRBJ2-7, with TRBD1 as a possible D gene (5 bases). The V gene lost 5 bases and the J gene lost 3 bases, with 14 bases spanning the gap. The CDR3 has 13 residues. Germline assignment: CDR1 DFQATT and CDR2 SNEGSKA (reference sequence). Written as DNA, the CDR3 is TGCAGTGCTCACAGGTCGGTCAACTACGAGCAGTACTTC. Translated: CSAHRSVNYEQYF.